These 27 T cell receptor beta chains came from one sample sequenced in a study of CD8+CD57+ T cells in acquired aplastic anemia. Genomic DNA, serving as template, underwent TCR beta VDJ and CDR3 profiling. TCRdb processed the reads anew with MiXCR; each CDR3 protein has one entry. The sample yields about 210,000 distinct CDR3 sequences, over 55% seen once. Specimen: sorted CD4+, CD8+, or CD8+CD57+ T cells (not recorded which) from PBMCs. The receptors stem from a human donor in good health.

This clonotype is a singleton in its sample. The CDR3 protein is CASSVSGQPNTEAFF. The CDR3 DNA reads TGTGCCAGCAGCGTATCAGGACAGCCTAACACTGAAGCTTTCTTT. V is TRBV9 and J is TRBJ1-1; D is possibly TRBD1 (6 bases). The CDR3 spans 15 residues. V was pared by 1 base and J by 2 bases, with 12 bases between. CDR1 SGDLS and CDR2 YYNGEE come from the germline V gene.

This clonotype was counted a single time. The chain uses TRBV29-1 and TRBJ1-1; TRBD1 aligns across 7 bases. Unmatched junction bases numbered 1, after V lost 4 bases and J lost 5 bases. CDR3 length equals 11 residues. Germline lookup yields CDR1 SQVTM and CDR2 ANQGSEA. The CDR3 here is CSVATGTEAFF. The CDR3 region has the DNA TGCAGCGTTGCGACAGGGACTGAAGCTTTCTTT.

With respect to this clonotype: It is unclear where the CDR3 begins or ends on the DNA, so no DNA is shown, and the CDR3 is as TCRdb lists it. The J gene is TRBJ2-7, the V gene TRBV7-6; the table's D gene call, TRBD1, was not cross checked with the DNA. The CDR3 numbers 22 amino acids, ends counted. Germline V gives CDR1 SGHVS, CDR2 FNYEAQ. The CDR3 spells CASSFYICSAPTRAAPPYEQYF.

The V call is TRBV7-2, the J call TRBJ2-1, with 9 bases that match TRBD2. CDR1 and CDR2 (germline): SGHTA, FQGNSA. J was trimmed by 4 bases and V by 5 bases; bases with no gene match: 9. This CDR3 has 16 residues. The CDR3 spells CASSPAGGGAYNEQFF. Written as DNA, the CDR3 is TGTGCCAGCAGCCCGGCGGGCGGGGGGGCGTACAATGAGCAGTTCTTC.

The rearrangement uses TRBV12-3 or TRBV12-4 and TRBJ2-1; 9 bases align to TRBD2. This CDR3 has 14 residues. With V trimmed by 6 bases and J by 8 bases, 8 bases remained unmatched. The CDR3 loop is CASRPTGLADEQFF. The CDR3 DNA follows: TGTGCCAGCAGGCCCACGGGACTAGCTGATGAGCAGTTCTTC.

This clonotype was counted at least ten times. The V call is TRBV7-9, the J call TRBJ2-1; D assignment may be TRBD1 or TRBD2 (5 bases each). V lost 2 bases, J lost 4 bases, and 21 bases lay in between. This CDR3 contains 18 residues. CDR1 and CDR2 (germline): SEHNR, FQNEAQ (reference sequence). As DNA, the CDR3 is TGTGCCAGCAGCTTAAACTTGGGCTACGGGGCGGGTTACAATGAGCAGTTCTTC. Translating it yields CASSLNLGYGAGYNEQFF. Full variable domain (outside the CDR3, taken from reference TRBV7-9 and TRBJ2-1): DTGVSQNPRHKITKRGQNVTFRCDPISEHNRLYWYRQTLGQGPEFLTYFQNEAQLEKSRLLSDRFSAERPKGSFSTLEIQRTEQGDSAMYLCASSLNLGYGAGYNEQFFGPGTRLTVL.

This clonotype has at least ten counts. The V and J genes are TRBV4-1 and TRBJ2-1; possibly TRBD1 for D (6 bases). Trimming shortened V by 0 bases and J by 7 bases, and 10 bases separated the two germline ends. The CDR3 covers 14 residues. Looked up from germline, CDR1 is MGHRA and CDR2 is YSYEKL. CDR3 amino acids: CASSQDQGWNEQFF. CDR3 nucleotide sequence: TGCGCCAGCAGCCAAGATCAGGGGTGGAATGAGCAGTTCTTC.

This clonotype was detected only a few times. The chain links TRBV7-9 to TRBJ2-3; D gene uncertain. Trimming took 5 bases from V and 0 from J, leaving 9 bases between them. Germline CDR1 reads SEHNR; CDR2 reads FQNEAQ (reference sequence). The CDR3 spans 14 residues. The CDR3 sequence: CASSGRGSTDTQYF. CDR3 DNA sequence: TGTGCCAGCAGCGGACGAGGTAGCACAGATACGCAGTATTTT. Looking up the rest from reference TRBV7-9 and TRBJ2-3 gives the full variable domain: DTGVSQNPRHKITKRGQNVTFRCDPISEHNRLYWYRQTLGQGPEFLTYFQNEAQLEKSRLLSDRFSAERPKGSFSTLEIQRTEQGDSAMYLCASSGRGSTDTQYFGPGTRLTVL.

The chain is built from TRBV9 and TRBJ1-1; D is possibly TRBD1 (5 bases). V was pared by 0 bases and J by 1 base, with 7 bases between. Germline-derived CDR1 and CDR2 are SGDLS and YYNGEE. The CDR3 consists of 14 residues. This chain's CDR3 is CASSVEGRNTEAFF. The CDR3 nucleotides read TGTGCCAGCAGCGTAGAGGGACGGAACACTGAAGCTTTCTTT.

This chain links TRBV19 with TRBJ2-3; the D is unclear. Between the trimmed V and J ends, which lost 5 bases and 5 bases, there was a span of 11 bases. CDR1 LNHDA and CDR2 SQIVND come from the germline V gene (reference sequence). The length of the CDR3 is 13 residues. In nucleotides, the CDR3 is TGTGCCAGTAGTGGGTTTTCGAGAGATACGCAGTATTTT. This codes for CASSGFSRDTQYF.

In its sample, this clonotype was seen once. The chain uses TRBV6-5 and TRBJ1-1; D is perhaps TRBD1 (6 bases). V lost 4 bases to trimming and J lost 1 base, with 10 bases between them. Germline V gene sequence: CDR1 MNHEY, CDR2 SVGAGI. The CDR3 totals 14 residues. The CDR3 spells CASSSLTGNTEAFF. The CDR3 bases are TGTGCCAGCAGTTCCCTGACAGGGAACACTGAAGCTTTCTTT.

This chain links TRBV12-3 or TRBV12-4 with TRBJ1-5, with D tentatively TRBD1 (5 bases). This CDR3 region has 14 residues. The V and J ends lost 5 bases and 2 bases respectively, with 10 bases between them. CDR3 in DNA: TGTGCCAGCAGTAACAGGTTCGGCAATCAGCCCCAGCATTTT. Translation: CASSNRFGNQPQHF.

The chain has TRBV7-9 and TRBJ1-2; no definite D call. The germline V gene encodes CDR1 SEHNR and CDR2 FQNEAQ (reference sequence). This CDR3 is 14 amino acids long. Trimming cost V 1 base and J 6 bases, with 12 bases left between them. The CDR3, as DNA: TGTGCCAGCAGCTTAGTTACGGCCCTTCATGGCTACACCTTC. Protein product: CASSLVTALHGYTF.

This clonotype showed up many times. CDR3: CASSVRGNGAEAFF. For the CDR3, the DNA is TGTGCCAGCAGCGTCAGGGGGAACGGGGCTGAAGCTTTCTTT. The chain is built from TRBV7-2 and TRBJ1-1, with 7 bases fitting TRBD1. J lost 6 bases, V lost 5 bases, and 9 bases had no gene match. The germline V gene encodes CDR1 SGHTA and CDR2 FQGNSA. The CDR3 is made up of 14 amino acids.

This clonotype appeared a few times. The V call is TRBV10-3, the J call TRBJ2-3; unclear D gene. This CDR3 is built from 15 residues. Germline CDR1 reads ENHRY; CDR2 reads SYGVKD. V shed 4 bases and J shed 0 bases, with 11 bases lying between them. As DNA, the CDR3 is TGTGCCATCAGTGCGGACCTCTCTAGCACAGATACGCAGTATTTT. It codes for CAISADLSSTDTQYF.

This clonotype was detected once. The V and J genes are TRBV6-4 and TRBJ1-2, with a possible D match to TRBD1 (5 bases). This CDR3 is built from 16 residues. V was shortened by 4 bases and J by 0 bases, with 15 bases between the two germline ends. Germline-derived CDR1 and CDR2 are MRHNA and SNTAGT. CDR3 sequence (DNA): TGTGCCAGCAGTGTGCTAGCGGACACCGCTAACTATGGCTACACCTTC. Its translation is CASSVLADTANYGYTF.

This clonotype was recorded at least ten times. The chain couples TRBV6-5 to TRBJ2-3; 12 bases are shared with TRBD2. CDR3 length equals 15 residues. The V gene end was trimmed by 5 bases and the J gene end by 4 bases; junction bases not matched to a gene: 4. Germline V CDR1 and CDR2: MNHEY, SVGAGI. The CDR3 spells CASSKTSGGPDTQYF. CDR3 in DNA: TGTGCCAGCAGTAAGACTAGCGGGGGCCCAGATACGCAGTATTTT.

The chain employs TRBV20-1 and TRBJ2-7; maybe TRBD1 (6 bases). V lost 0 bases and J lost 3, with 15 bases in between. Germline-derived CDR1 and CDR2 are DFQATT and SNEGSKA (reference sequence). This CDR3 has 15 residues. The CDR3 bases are TGCAGTGCTAGAGATACAGGGTTGAGCTACTACGAGCAGTACTTC. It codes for CSARDTGLSYYEQYF.

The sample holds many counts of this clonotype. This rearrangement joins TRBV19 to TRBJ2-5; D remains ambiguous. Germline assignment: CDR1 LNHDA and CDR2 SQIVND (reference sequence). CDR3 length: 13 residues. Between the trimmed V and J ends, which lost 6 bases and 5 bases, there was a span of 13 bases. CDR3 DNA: TGTGCCAGTAGCCCTGACAACGGGGAGACCCAGTACTTC. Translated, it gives CASSPDNGETQYF.

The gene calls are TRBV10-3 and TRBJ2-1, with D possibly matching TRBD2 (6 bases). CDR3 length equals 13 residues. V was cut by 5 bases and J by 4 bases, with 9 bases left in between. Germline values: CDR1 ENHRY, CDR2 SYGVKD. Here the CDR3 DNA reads TGTGCCATCAGTTCGACTAGATACAATGAGCAGTTCTTC. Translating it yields CAISSTRYNEQFF.

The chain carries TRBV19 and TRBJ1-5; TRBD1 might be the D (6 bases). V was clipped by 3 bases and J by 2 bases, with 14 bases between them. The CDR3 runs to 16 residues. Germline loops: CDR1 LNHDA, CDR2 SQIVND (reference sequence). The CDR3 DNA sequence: TGTGCCAGTAGTATCTGGGGGCAGGCTCGCAATCAGCCCCAGCATTTT. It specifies CASSIWGQARNQPQHF.

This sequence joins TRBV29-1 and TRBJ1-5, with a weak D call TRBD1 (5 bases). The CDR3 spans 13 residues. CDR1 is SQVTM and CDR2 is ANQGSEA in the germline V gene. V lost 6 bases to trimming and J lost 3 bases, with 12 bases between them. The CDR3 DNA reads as TGCAGCGTAACGGGGGATTCCAATCAGCCCCAGCATTTT. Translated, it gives CSVTGDSNQPQHF.

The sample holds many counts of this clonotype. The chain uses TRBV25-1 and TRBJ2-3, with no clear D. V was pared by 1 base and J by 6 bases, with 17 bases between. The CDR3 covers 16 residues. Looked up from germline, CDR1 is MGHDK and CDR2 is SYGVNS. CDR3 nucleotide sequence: TGTGCCAGCAGTGAATGGGCGGACGCGGATGGGGATACGCAGTATTTT. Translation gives CASSEWADADGDTQYF.

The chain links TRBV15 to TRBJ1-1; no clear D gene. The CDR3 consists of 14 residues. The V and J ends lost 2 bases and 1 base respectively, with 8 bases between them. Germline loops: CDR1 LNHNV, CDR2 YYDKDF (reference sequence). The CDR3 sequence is CATSRSRSNTEAFF. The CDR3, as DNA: TGTGCCACCAGCAGAAGCAGGTCGAACACTGAAGCTTTCTTT.

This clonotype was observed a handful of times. The CDR3 sequence: CASSLPTGANTGELFF. CDR3 DNA: TGCGCCAGCAGCCTCCCAACGGGAGCGAACACCGGGGAGCTGTTTTTT. V is TRBV4-1 and J is TRBJ2-2, with D perhaps TRBD2 (6 bases). With 4 bases removed from V and 0 bases from J, the gap between germline ends came to 12 bases. CDR3 length: 16 residues. CDR1 and CDR2 (germline): MGHRA, YSYEKL.

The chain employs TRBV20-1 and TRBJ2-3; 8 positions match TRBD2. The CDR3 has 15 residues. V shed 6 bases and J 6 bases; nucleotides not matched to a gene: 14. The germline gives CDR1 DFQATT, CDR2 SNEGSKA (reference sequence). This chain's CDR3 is CSARGLVDGGDTQYF. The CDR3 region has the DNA TGCAGTGCCAGGGGACTAGTGGATGGGGGGGATACGCAGTATTTT.

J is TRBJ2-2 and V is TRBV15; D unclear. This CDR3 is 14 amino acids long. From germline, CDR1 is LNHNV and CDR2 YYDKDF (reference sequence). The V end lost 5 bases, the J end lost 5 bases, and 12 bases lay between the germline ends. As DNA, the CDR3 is TGTGCCACCAGCTCCCGGGCCCAAACCGGGGAGCTGTTTTTT. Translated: CATSSRAQTGELFF.